This T cell receptor beta chain was sequenced for a study of blood T cell repertoires in COVID-19. Study as a whole: COVID-19 samples from acute and convalescent phases originated in the United States, Italy and Spain. From T cells, B-cell-depleted T cells, or PBMCs came the material, which was cDNA or gDNA.

Seattle patient enrollment occurred during active infection, with longitudinal follow-up thereafter. This clone was detected many times. Germline CDR1 and CDR2: LGHNA and YSLEER. The CDR3 sequence is 17 residues long. V was pared by 3 bases and J by 0 bases, with 10 bases of the junction left unmatched. Authors' data handling: How many nucleated cells were present was estimated from reference gene primer amplification. The data were produced by immunoSEQ multiplex PCR, yet TCRdb's version contains in-frame clones alone and is incomplete. V and J calls and clone size are those listed in that table; D and trimming were worked out from the DNA. The sample shows roughly 410,000 clones, roughly 90% of them seen only once.

Sequenced sample: peripheral blood. V and J are TRBV4-3 and TRBJ2-7, with 8 nucleotides matching TRBD2. The sequence was obtained from a woman aged 40 to 50 with COVID-19, enrolled during active disease. The CDR3 DNA reads as TGCGCCAGCAGCCACCGAATAGCGGGAATGGTCTCCTACGAGCAGTACTTC. This gives the protein CASSHRIAGMVSYEQYF.